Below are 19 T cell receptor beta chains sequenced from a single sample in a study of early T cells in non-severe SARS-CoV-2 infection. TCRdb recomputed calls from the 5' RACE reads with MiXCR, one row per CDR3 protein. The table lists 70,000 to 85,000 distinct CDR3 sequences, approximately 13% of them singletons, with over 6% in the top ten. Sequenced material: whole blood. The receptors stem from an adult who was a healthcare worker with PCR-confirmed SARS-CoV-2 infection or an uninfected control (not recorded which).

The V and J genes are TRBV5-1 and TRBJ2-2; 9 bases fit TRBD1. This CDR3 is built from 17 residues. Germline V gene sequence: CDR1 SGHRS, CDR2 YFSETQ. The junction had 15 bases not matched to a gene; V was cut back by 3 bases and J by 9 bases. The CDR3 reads CASSSFGDGQGTRELFF. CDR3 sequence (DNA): TGCGCCAGCAGCTCCTTTGGAGATGGACAGGGGACCAGGGAGCTGTTTTTT.

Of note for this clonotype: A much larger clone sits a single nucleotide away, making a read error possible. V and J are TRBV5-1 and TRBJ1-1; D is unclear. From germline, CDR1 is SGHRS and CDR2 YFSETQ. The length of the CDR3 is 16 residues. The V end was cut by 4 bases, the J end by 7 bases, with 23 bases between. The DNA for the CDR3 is TGCGCCAGCAGCCACTACGTTGAAGCGTGGATCATTGAAGCTTTCTTT. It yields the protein CASSHYVEAWIIEAFF. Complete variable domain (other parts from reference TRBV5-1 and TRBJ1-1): KAGVTQTPRYLIKTRGQQVTLSCSPISGHRSVSWYQQTPGQGLQFLFEYFSETQRNKGNFPGRFSGRQFSNSRSEMNVSTLELGDSALYLCASSHYVEAWIIEAFFGQGTRLTVV.

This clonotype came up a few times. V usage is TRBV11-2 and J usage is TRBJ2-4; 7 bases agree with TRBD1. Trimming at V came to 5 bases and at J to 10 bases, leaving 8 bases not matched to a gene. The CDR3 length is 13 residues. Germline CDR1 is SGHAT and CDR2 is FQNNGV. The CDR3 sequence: CASSPGTVQIQYF. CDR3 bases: TGTGCCAGCAGCCCCGGGACAGTCCAGATTCAGTACTTC.

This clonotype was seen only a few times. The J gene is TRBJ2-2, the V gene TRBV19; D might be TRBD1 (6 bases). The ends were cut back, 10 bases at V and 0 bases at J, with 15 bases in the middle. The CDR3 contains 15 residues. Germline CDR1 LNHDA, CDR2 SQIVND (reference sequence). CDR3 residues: CATAVAGANTGELFF. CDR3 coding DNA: TGTGCCACCGCCGTGGCAGGGGCGAACACCGGGGAGCTGTTTTTT.

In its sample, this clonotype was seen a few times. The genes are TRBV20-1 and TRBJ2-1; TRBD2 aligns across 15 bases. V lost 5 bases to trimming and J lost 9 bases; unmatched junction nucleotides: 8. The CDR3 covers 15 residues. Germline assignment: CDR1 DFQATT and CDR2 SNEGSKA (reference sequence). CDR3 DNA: TGCAGTGCTGGGGGACTAGCGGGAGGCCCGGGTGAGCAGTTCTTC. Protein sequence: CSAGGLAGGPGEQFF.

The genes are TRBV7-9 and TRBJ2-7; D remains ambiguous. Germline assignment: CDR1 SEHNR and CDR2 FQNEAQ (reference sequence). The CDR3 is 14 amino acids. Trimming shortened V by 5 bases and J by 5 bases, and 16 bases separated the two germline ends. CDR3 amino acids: CASSPYSLVNEQYF. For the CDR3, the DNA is TGTGCCAGCAGCCCGTACAGTCTAGTCAACGAGCAGTACTTC.

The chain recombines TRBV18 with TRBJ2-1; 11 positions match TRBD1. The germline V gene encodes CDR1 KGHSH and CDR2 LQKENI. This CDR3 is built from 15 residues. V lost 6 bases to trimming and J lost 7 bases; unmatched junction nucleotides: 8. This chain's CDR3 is CASSQGQGAPNEQFF. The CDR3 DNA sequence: TGTGCCAGCTCGCAAGGACAGGGGGCGCCGAATGAGCAGTTCTTC.

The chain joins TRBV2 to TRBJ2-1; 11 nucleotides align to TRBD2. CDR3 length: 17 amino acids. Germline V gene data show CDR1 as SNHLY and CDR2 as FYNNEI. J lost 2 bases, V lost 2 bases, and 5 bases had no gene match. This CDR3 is CASSELGGLAAYNEQFF. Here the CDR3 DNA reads TGTGCCAGCAGTGAATTGGGGGGACTAGCGGCCTACAATGAGCAGTTCTTC.

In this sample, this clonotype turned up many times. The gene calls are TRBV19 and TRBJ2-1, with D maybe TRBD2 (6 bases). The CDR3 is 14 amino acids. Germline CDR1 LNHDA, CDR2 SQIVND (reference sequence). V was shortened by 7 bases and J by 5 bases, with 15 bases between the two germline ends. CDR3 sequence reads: CASNTGTFHNEQFF. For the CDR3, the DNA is TGTGCCAGTAACACCGGGACTTTCCACAATGAGCAGTTCTTC.

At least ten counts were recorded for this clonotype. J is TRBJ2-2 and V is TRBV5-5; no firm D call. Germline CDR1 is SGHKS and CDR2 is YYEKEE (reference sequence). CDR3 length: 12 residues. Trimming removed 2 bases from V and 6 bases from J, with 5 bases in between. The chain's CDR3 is CASSFGPGELFF. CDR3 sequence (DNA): TGTGCCAGCAGCTTTGGGCCCGGGGAGCTGTTTTTT. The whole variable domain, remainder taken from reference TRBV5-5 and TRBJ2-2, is DAGVTQSPTHLIKTRGQQVTLRCSPISGHKSVSWYQQVLGQGPQFIFQYYEKEERGRGNFPDRFSARQFPNYSSELNVNALLLGDSALYLCASSFGPGELFFGEGSRLTVL.

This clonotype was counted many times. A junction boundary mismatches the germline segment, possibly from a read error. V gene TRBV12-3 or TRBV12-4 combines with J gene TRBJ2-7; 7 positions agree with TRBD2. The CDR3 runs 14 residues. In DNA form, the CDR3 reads TGTGCCAGCAGTGTAGCGGGCACGACCTACGAGCAGTACTTC. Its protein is CASSVAGTTYEQYF.

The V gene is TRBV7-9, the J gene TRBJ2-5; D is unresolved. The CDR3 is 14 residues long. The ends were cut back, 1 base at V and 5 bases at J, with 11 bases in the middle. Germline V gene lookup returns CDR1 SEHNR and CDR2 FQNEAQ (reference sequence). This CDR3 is CASSLETRSETQYF. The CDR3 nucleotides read TGTGCCAGCAGCTTAGAGACGCGCTCCGAGACCCAGTACTTC.

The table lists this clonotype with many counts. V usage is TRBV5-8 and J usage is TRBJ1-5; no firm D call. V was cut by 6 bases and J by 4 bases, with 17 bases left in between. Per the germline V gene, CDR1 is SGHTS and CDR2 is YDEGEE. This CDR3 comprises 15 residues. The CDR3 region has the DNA TGTGCCAGCACCCTGGGGAGATTTCGGAATCAGCCCCAGCATTTT. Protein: CASTLGRFRNQPQHF.

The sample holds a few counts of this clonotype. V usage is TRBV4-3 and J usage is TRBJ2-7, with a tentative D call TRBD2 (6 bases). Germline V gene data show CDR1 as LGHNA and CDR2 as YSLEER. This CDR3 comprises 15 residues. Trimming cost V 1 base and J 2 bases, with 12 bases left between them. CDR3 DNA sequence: TGCGCCAGCAGCCAAGCAAGCGGGCGAACCTACGAGCAGTACTTC. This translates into CASSQASGRTYEQYF.

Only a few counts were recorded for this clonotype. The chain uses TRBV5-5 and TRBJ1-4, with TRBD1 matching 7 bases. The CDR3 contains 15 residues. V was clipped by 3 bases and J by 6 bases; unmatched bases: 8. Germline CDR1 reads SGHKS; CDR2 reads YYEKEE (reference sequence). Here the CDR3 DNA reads TGTGCCAGCAGCTCAATGGGACAGCTAGATGAAAAACTGTTTTTT. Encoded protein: CASSSMGQLDEKLFF.

CDR3 amino acids: CASSMIKSSGKYDEQFF. The CDR3 DNA is TGCGCCAGCAGCATGATAAAATCTAGCGGGAAGTACGATGAGCAGTTCTTC. This chain uses TRBV5-1 with TRBJ2-1, with TRBD2 identical over 9 bases. The J segment lost 8 bases and the V segment lost 4 bases, leaving 16 bases of the junction unmatched. This CDR3 is built from 17 residues. Looked up from germline, CDR1 is SGHRS and CDR2 is YFSETQ.

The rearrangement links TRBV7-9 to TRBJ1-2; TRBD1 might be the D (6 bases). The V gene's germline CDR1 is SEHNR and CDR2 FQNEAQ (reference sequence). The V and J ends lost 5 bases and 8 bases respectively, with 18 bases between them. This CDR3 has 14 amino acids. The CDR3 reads CASSRGQDELGYTF. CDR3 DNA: TGTGCCAGCAGCCGGGGGCAGGATGAGCTAGGCTACACCTTC.

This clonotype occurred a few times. The CDR3, as DNA: TGTGCCAGCCTAACAGGGGCCACAGATACGCAGTATTTT. It yields the protein CASLTGATDTQYF. This chain joins TRBV5-8 and TRBJ2-3; 7 bases are shared with TRBD1. Unmatched junction bases numbered 4, after V lost 7 bases and J lost 2 bases. Germline CDR1 reads SGHTS; CDR2 reads YDEGEE. The CDR3 spans 13 residues.

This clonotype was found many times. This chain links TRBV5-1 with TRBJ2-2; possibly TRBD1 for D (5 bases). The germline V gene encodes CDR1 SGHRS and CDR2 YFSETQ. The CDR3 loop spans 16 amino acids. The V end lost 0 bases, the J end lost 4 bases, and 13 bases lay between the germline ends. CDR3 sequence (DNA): TGCGCCAGCAGCTTGGATCCAGGGTCGGCCACCGGGGAGCTGTTTTTT. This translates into CASSLDPGSATGELFF.